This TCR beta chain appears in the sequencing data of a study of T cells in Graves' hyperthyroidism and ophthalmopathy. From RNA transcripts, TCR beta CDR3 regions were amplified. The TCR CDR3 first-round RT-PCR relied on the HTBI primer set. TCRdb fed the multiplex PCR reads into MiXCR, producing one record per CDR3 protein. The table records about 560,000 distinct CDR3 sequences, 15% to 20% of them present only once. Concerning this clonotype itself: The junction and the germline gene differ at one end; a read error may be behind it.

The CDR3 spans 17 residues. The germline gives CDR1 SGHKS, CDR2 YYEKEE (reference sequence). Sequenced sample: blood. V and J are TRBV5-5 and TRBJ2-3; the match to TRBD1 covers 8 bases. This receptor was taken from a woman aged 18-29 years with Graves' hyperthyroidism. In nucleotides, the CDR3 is TGTGCCAGCAGCTTGTTTTTTATTGGACAGGGTACAGATATGCAGTATTTT. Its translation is CASSLFFIGQGTDMQYF.